This entry concerns a single T cell receptor (beta chain). Its antigen is unknown. Quantitative 5'-RACE was performed with molecular barcodes, and it yielded the TCR beta libraries. TCRdb itself ran the 5' RACE reads through MiXCR, one entry per CDR3 protein. This sample yields about 460,000 distinct CDR3 sequences, of which approximately 5.3% are seen a single time; approximately 4% belongs to the top ten. This sample is drawn from a study of CD8 T cells in ankylosing spondylitis. Germline lookup yields CDR1 MDHEN and CDR2 SYDVKM. V was clipped by 5 bases and J by 2 bases; unmatched bases: 8. This CDR3 region has 16 residues. Findings and caveats of the study: A TCR beta motif of 8 or 9 highly homologous variants appeared characteristic of ankylosing spondylitis blood. Matched synovial fluid from ankylosing spondylitis patients was reported to be enriched for disease-linked clones.

The chain couples TRBV28 to TRBJ2-5; 10 nucleotides align to TRBD2. The clonotype was recovered from a male donor with ankylosing spondylitis. Sequenced material: blood, either unsorted or a sorted T cell fraction (not recorded which). Here the CDR3 reads CASSGTLGLAQETQYF. The CDR3 bases are TGTGCCAGCAGTGGGACCTTGGGACTAGCGCAAGAGACCCAGTACTTC.